This TCR beta chain was retrieved from a study of technical replicates of blood from several donors. Germline-derived CDR1 and CDR2 are SNHLY and FYNNEI. V lost 4 bases to trimming and J lost 1 base, with 7 bases between them. The CDR3 is 13 amino acids. The protocol was immunoSEQ multiplex PCR, while the TCRdb copy is restricted to in-frame clones and leaves out a portion. The sample records 79,000 or so clones, 75% to 95% being singletons. This clonotype originated in a human donor in good health. The sample taken for sequencing was T cells isolated from PBMCs. V is TRBV2 and J is TRBJ1-1; D uncertain. CDR3 nucleotides: TGTGCCAGCAGTGTGCGGGGGAACACTGAAGCTTTCTTT. Protein: CASSVRGNTEAFF.